Given below is one TCR beta chain in context. What it binds is not known. Both 60 Vbeta primers and 13 Jbeta primers went into the PCR. The table came from immunoSEQ multiplex PCR; TCRdb's copy has only in-frame clones and leaves some out. The sample holds about 120,000 clones; around 72% are singletons and the top ten take about 4%. Trimming removed 5 bases from V and 9 bases from J; junction bases left unmatched: 13. The CDR3 has 15 residues. Germline lookup yields CDR1 MGHRA and CDR2 YSYEKL. The data were obtained in a study of cytomegalovirus exposure and HLA in healthy donors. The study's findings and limits: Generally TCR sequences proved uncommon, though certain public TCRs appeared in numerous donors. Per published accounts, TCR beta sequences correctly predicted the HLA-A and HLA-B alleles of most subjects. In vitro experiments confirmed that a few CMV-associated chains were specific for CMV antigens.

The origin of this receptor is a man younger than 40 in good health and CMV-seronegative. The chain carries TRBV4-1 and TRBJ2-7; 10 nucleotides agree with TRBD1. Material for sequencing was PBMCs. CDR3 bases: TGCGCCAGCAGCGAACCGGGACAGGGGCTAACCGGGCAGTACTTC. Translated, it gives CASSEPGQGLTGQYF.